This passage covers 10 T cell receptor beta chains from one sample sequenced in a study of OX40 agonist ivuxolimab in advanced cancers. Generated by immunoSEQ multiplex PCR, the TCRdb table keeps only in-frame clones and is missing some. The data contain roughly 61,000 clones, approximately 77% of them singletons. The material sequenced was CD4+ or CD8+ T cells sorted from blood, taken in a trial of the OX40 agonist ivuxolimab. These receptors were collected from an adult with an advanced solid tumor such as melanoma, head and neck, liver or kidney cancer.

The rearrangement uses TRBV30 and TRBJ2-5; no clear D. The ends were cut back, 4 bases at V and 4 bases at J, with 10 bases in the middle. The CDR3 loop spans 12 amino acids. Germline V gene sequence: CDR1 GTSNPN, CDR2 SVGIG (reference sequence). The CDR3 loop is CAWMGSGETQYF. CDR3 bases: TGTGCCTGGATGGGGTCGGGAGAGACCCAGTACTTC.

The CDR3 reads CASSQATSGYNEQFF. CDR3 nucleotides: TGTGCCAGCAGTCAGGCGACTAGCGGCTACAATGAGCAGTTCTTC. The V gene is TRBV9, the J gene TRBJ2-1, with 9 bases matching TRBD2. The CDR3 sequence is 15 residues long. V lost 5 bases and J lost 3; bases outside the gene matches: 6. Germline CDR1 SGDLS, CDR2 YYNGEE.

This chain joins TRBV10-3 and TRBJ2-1, with 14 bases that match TRBD2. This CDR3 contains 16 residues. V lost 4 bases to trimming and J lost 5 bases; unmatched junction nucleotides: 4. Germline V CDR1 and CDR2: ENHRY, SYGVKD. The CDR3: CAISAPGLAGDNEQFF. The CDR3 DNA sequence: TGTGCCATCAGTGCGCCGGGACTAGCGGGAGACAATGAGCAGTTCTTC.

The chain carries TRBV11-2 and TRBJ2-3, with D tentatively TRBD2 (5 bases). Per germline, CDR1 SGHAT and CDR2 FQNNGV. V was cut by 1 base and J by 3 bases, with 11 bases left in between. The CDR3 extends over 15 amino acids. CDR3 DNA: TGTGCCAGCAGCTTAGTGGGGAGAAGGACAGATACGCAGTATTTT. Translated, it gives CASSLVGRRTDTQYF. Supplemented by reference TRBV11-2 and TRBJ2-3, the full variable domain reads EAGVAQSPRYKIIEKRQSVAFWCNPISGHATLYWYQQILGQGPKLLIQFQNNGVVDDSQLPKDRFSAERLKGVDSTLKIQPAKLEDSAVYLCASSLVGRRTDTQYFGPGTRLTVL.

CDR3: CASSSKGVTEAFF. The CDR3 bases are TGTGCCAGCAGCTCCAAAGGGGTTACTGAAGCTTTCTTT. The rearrangement links TRBV5-7 to TRBJ1-1, with D perhaps TRBD1 (5 bases). TRBV5-7 is reported as an ORF; its role is uncertain. This CDR3 contains 13 residues. The V end was cut by 3 bases, the J end by 5 bases, with 11 bases between.

The CDR3 loop reads CSVGEFGTDTQYF. For the CDR3, the DNA is TGCAGCGTTGGAGAATTCGGCACAGATACGCAGTATTTT. The chain links TRBV29-1 to TRBJ2-3; the D is unclear. CDR3 length: 13 amino acids. Looked up from germline, CDR1 is SQVTM and CDR2 is ANQGSEA. V dropped 4 bases and J dropped 1 base, with 9 bases sitting between them.

This clone was detected once. J is TRBJ2-5 and V is TRBV5-5; no clear D. The germline V gene has CDR1 SGHKS and CDR2 YYEKEE (reference sequence). The CDR3 runs to 14 residues. Trimming left V 2 bases short and J 7 bases short, with 15 bases between. CDR3 protein: CASSFSAGTGTQYF. CDR3 DNA sequence: TGTGCCAGCAGCTTTTCCGCAGGCACGGGGACCCAGTACTTC.

The genes are TRBV19 and TRBJ1-5; 9 bases are shared with TRBD1. The CDR3 has 16 amino acids. After removal of 10 bases from V and 2 bases from J, the junction contained 12 bases not matched to a gene. Germline CDR1 reads LNHDA; CDR2 reads SQIVND (reference sequence). The DNA of the CDR3 is TGTGCCACCTCAAGGGGGAGGGACAGGGGCAATCAGCCCCAGCATTTT. Amino acid sequence: CATSRGRDRGNQPQHF.

This clone was counted once. The rearrangement joins TRBV5-1 to TRBJ2-3; D may be TRBD2 (5 bases). This CDR3 is built from 14 residues. Trimming shortened V by 0 bases and J by 5 bases, and 10 bases separated the two germline ends. Germline V gene data show CDR1 as SGHRS and CDR2 as YFSETQ. As DNA, the CDR3 is TGCGCCAGCAGCTTGGGGGGAGAGGGAGATACGCAGTATTTT. This gives the protein CASSLGGEGDTQYF.

This rearrangement joins TRBV11-2 to TRBJ2-1, with 7 bases identical to TRBD1. The V segment lost 2 bases and the J segment 9 bases; nucleotides outside the gene matches: 7. Germline CDR1 reads SGHAT; CDR2 reads FQNNGV. The CDR3 runs 14 residues. CDR3 in amino acids: CASSLNRGPGEQFF. The CDR3 DNA reads TGTGCCAGCAGCTTAAACAGGGGTCCCGGTGAGCAGTTCTTC.